The 15 T cell receptor beta chains presented below share a single source sample, sequenced in a study of T cells in Graves' hyperthyroidism and ophthalmopathy. It was RNA transcripts that yielded the amplified TCR beta CDR3 regions. The primer set for the first-round RT-PCR of the TCR CDR3 was HTBI. TCRdb redid the calling of the multiplex PCR reads with MiXCR, one entry per CDR3 protein. The sample contains approximately 270,000 distinct CDR3 sequences, more than 14% of which appear only once. The sequenced sample consisted of blood. The receptors stem from a woman aged 40 to 49 with Graves' hyperthyroidism that later progressed to Graves' ophthalmopathy.

The genes are TRBV12-3 or TRBV12-4 and TRBJ2-1, with 10 bases aligning to TRBD2. Losses at the gene ends were 6 bases for V and 0 bases for J; bases not matched to a gene: 8. This CDR3 has 17 residues. CDR3 loop: CASRAPGLANSYNEQFF. For the CDR3, the DNA is TGTGCCAGCAGGGCTCCGGGACTAGCGAACTCCTACAATGAGCAGTTCTTC.

This clonotype came up a few times. J is TRBJ2-7 and V is TRBV9; weak D call: TRBD2 (5 bases). The CDR3 consists of 16 residues. Trimming pared 0 bases from V and 4 bases from J, leaving 17 bases between. Germline V lookup: CDR1 SGDLS, CDR2 YYNGEE. The CDR3 here is CASSVGGAARNYEQYF. The CDR3 DNA sequence: TGTGCCAGCAGCGTAGGGGGAGCGGCTAGAAATTACGAGCAGTACTTC.

In this sample, this clonotype turned up many times. This chain joins TRBV5-1 and TRBJ1-1; D gene uncertain. The CDR3 totals 14 residues. V was shortened by 4 bases and J by 4 bases, with 14 bases between the two germline ends. Germline values: CDR1 SGHRS, CDR2 YFSETQ. The CDR3 nucleotides are TGCGCCAGCAGCCATGACGGGGTCGGCACTGAAGCTTTCTTT. Its protein product is CASSHDGVGTEAFF.

This clonotype was detected many times. This chain connects TRBV2 to TRBJ1-5, with D uncertain. CDR3 length: 12 residues. V dropped 6 bases and J dropped 2 bases, with 5 bases sitting between them. From germline, CDR1 is SNHLY and CDR2 FYNNEI. In DNA, the CDR3 is TGTGCCAGCAGGCGTGGCAATCAGCCCCAGCATTTT. Its protein is CASRRGNQPQHF.

This clonotype was observed many times. V is TRBV27 and J is TRBJ2-7, with D uncertain. Germline V CDR1 and CDR2: MNHEY, SMNVEV (reference sequence). V lost 8 bases, J lost 2 bases, and 10 bases lay in between. The CDR3 length is 12 residues. The CDR3 loop is CASGVWAYEQYF. The CDR3 DNA is TGTGCCAGCGGGGTCTGGGCCTACGAGCAGTACTTC.

This clonotype occurred many times. The chain has TRBV3-1 and TRBJ2-7; 12 bases are a match to TRBD2. The CDR3 spans 15 residues. Trimming removed 3 bases from V and 4 bases from J; junction bases left unmatched: 4. Germline loops: CDR1 LGHDT, CDR2 YNNKEL (reference sequence). This CDR3 reads CASSQFGTSGYEQYF. CDR3 DNA: TGTGCCAGCAGCCAGTTTGGGACTAGCGGGTACGAGCAGTACTTC.

The rearrangement uses TRBV27 and TRBJ1-6; D is undetermined. The CDR3 has 16 residues. Germline lookup yields CDR1 MNHEY and CDR2 SMNVEV (reference sequence). V lost 3 bases and J lost 8, with 17 bases in between. The CDR3: CASSFLNPRGYSPLHF. CDR3 in DNA: TGTGCCAGCAGTTTTTTGAACCCCCGCGGGTATTCACCCCTCCACTTT.

This clonotype appeared a few times. This may come from a read error, since a much larger clone is one base off. The chain links TRBV7-2 to TRBJ1-5; a weak D match, TRBD1 (6 bases). Trimming took 1 base from V and 0 from J, leaving 7 bases between them. The CDR3 runs to 15 residues. The germline V gene has CDR1 SGHTA and CDR2 FQGNSA. The CDR3: CASSLGTASNQPQHF. For the CDR3, the DNA is TGTGCCAGCAGCTTAGGGACAGCTAGCAATCAGCCCCAGCATTTT.

This clonotype appeared a few times. The chain employs TRBV20-1 and TRBJ1-4; possibly TRBD1 for D (5 bases). The CDR3 totals 13 residues. CDR1 DFQATT and CDR2 SNEGSKA come from the germline V gene (reference sequence). V was shortened by 6 bases and J by 4 bases, with 12 bases between the two germline ends. DNA for the CDR3: TGCAGTGCCCCGTGGGGGTTTAATGAAAAACTGTTTTTT. It encodes CSAPWGFNEKLFF.

The chain recombines TRBV28 with TRBJ2-7; 10 bases fit TRBD1. Germline V gene lookup returns CDR1 MDHEN and CDR2 SYDVKM. The ends lost 4 bases at V and 5 bases at J; junction bases unmatched: 11. The CDR3 loop spans 16 amino acids. CDR3 sequence (DNA): TGTGCCAGCAGTTCAAGATACGCCGGGACAGGGGACGAGCAGTACTTC. It specifies CASSSRYAGTGDEQYF.

The rearrangement uses TRBV20-1 and TRBJ1-5; maybe TRBD1 (6 bases). The ends were cut back, 6 bases at V and 6 bases at J, with 15 bases in the middle. CDR1 DFQATT and CDR2 SNEGSKA come from the germline V gene (reference sequence). The CDR3 has 13 amino acids. The CDR3 loop reads CSAVQGLGQPQHF. The CDR3, as DNA: TGCAGTGCCGTACAGGGTCTCGGTCAGCCCCAGCATTTT.

Many counts were recorded for this clonotype. This chain links TRBV10-2 with TRBJ2-3; TRBD2 agrees at 9 bases. This CDR3 is 16 amino acids long. The germline CDR1 and CDR2 sequences are WSHSY and SAAADI. The trim removed 0 bases at V and 8 bases at J, leaving 9 bases unmatched. The CDR3 is CASSESALAGIGTQYF. Here the CDR3 DNA reads TGCGCCAGCAGTGAGTCGGCGCTAGCGGGGATCGGTACGCAGTATTTT.

In this sample, this clonotype turned up a few times. The chain couples TRBV5-1 to TRBJ1-4, with 7 nucleotides matching TRBD1. Trimming removed 5 bases from V and 3 bases from J; junction bases left unmatched: 10. Per germline, CDR1 SGHRS and CDR2 YFSETQ. The CDR3 sequence is 16 residues long. CDR3 sequence reads: CASSSRWDSSNEKLFF. The DNA of the CDR3 is TGCGCCAGCAGTAGCCGTTGGGACAGCTCTAATGAAAAACTGTTTTTT.

With regard to this clonotype: Possible read error: a much larger clone is one base away. The chain is built from TRBV4-1 and TRBJ1-1, with a tentative D call TRBD1 (5 bases). Per germline, CDR1 MGHRA and CDR2 YSYEKL. The CDR3 runs to 15 residues. Trimming pared 2 bases from V and 6 bases from J, leaving 16 bases between. The CDR3 bases are TGCGCCAGCAGCCAATTTGTAGCCCAGGGTTCTGAAGCTTTCTTT. It codes for CASSQFVAQGSEAFF.

This chain joins TRBV2 and TRBJ1-5; D not resolved. Germline V gives CDR1 SNHLY, CDR2 FYNNEI. The CDR3 length is 12 residues. Trimming took 7 bases from V and 7 from J, leaving 11 bases between them. The CDR3, as DNA: TGTGCCAGCACCCACCCGGGACAGCCCCAGCATTTT. As protein: CASTHPGQPQHF. The complete variable domain, with remaining parts taken from reference TRBV2 and TRBJ1-5, reads EPEVTQTPSHQVTQMGQEVILRCVPISNHLYFYWYRQILGQKVEFLVSFYNNEISEKSEIFDDQFSVERPDGSNFTLKIRSTKLEDSAMYFCASTHPGQPQHFGDGTRLSIL.